The clone carrying this TCR beta chain was seen more than once but under ten times. Its antigen is as yet unknown. The germline V gene encodes CDR1 SGHTA and CDR2 FQGNSA. V was pared by 1 base and J by 1 base, with 10 bases between. The CDR3 is 15 residues long. The data originate from a study of T cells after yellow fever vaccination. Regarding the study as a whole: High-abundance clonotypes from the bulk population could contaminate FACS-sorted repertoires.

TCRdb re-analysed the 5' RACE reads in MiXCR, keeping a single row per CDR3 protein. The table lists 160,000 or so distinct CDR3 sequences, more than 5.5% of them singletons, with more than 2% in the top ten. The rearrangement links TRBV7-2 to TRBJ2-5; D possibly corresponds to TRBD2 (6 bases). The receptor's source is a man younger than 35 who received the YFV17D yellow fever vaccine. This sample comprised CD4+ T cells sorted from PBMCs, obtained 5 days after the first yellow fever vaccination. CDR3 residues: CASSLGTSLQETQYF. CDR3 DNA: TGTGCCAGCAGCTTAGGTACTAGCCTCCAAGAGACCCAGTACTTC.